Listed below are T cell receptor beta chains from one sample, sequenced in a study of beta chain features in type 1 diabetes. The repertoire was sequenced with immunoSEQ multiplex PCR; TCRdb's copy has only in-frame clones and lacks some. The table records 310,000 or so clones, around 8% of them present only once. The sample comprised central memory CD4+ T cells from blood. These receptors were obtained from a woman aged 18-29 years in good health. CDR3s include the opening cysteine and the closing phenylalanine or tryptophan. D genes are given only for firm matches. Some rows mark clone size as missing; the rest say once, few, many or name a class of expanded clone.

clone_size,v_call,j_call,d_call,cdr3_aa,cdr3_nt
few,TRBV28,TRBJ2-7,TRBD2,CASSLGTSGMTEQYF,TGTGCCAGCAGTTTAGGGACTAGCGGGATGACGGAGCAGTACTTC
many,TRBV7-9,TRBJ2-3,TRBD2,CASSSRIAGGQRGGDTQYF,TGTGCCAGCAGCTCCCGGATAGCGGGAGGTCAAAGGGGAGGAGATACGCAGTATTTT
few,TRBV5-6,TRBJ1-2,-,CASSLVATNYGYTF,TGTGCCAGCAGCTTGGTAGCGACTAACTATGGCTACACCTTC
few,TRBV10-3,TRBJ2-3,TRBD2,CAISSGGAGTDTQYF,TGTGCCATCTCCTCCGGGGGGGCGGGCACAGATACGCAGTATTTT
few,TRBV11-3,TRBJ2-5,TRBD1,CASSKGQGVSGETQYF,TGTGCCAGCAGCAAGGGACAGGGGGTTTCCGGGGAGACCCAGTACTTC
few,TRBV13,TRBJ2-1,-,CASSFLAPTNEQFF,TGTGCCAGCAGCTTCTTAGCGCCAACTAATGAGCAGTTCTTC
-,TRBV5-1,TRBJ2-3,-,CASSPRTNTDTQYF,TGCGCCAGCAGCCCAAGGACTAACACAGATACGCAGTATTTT
-,TRBV11-1,TRBJ1-1,-,CASRGFIRTEAFF,TGTGCCAGCAGGGGATTCATTAGAACTGAAGCTTTCTTT
many,TRBV19,TRBJ2-1,TRBD2,CASAKGRLAGASNEQFF,TGTGCCAGTGCGAAGGGGAGACTAGCGGGAGCTTCGAATGAGCAGTTCTTC
-,TRBV7-2,TRBJ1-3,-,CASSLEYGNTIYF,TGTGCCAGCAGCTTAGAGTACGGAAACACCATATATTTT
-,TRBV5-1,TRBJ1-1,TRBD1,CASSSVRGTEAFF,TGCGCCAGCAGCTCTGTCAGGGGGACTGAAGCTTTCTTT
few,TRBV6-7,TRBJ2-1,TRBD1,CASSFYRGPLVNEQFF,TGTGCCAGCAGTTTTTACAGGGGGCCGCTGGTCAATGAGCAGTTCTTC
-,TRBV27,TRBJ2-3,-,CASRSQSDTQYF,TGTGCCAGCCGTTCCCAGTCCGATACGCAGTATTTT
many,TRBV14,TRBJ1-4,-,CASGTYEKLFF,TGTGCCAGTGGGACTTACGAAAAACTGTTTTTT
-,TRBV5-8,TRBJ2-5,TRBD1,CASSLGTGGEETQYF,TGTGCCAGCAGCTTGGGGACAGGGGGCGAAGAGACCCAGTACTTC